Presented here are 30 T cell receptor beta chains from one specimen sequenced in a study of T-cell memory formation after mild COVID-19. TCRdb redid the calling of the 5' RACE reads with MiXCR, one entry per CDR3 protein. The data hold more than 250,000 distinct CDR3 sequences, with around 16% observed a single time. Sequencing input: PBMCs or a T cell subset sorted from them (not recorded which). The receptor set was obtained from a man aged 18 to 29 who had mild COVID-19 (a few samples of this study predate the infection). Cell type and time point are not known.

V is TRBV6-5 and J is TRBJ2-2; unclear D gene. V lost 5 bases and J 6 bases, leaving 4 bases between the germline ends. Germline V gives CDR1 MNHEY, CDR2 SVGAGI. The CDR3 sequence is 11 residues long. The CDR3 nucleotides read TGTGCCAGCAGTCGATCCGGGGAGCTGTTTTTT. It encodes CASSRSGELFF.

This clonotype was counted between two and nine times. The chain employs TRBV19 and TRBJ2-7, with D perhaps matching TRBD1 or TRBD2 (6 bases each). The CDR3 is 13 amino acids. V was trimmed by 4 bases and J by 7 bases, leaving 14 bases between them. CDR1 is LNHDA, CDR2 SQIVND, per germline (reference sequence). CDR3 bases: TGTGCCAGTAGTACGTACGGGGGCGGTGAGCAGTACGTC. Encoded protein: CASSTYGGGEQYV.

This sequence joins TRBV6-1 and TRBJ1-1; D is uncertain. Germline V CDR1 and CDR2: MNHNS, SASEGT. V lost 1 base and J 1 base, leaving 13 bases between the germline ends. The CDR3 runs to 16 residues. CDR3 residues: CASSEDGVVENTEAFF. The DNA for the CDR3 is TGTGCCAGCAGTGAAGACGGGGTGGTGGAGAACACTGAAGCTTTCTTT.

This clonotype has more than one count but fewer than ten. The CDR3 region has the DNA TGTGCCAGCAGTCCGGGATTAGGGTATGGAGGTTACGAGCAGTACTTC. Amino acids: CASSPGLGYGGYEQYF. The chain uses TRBV12-3 or TRBV12-4 and TRBJ2-7; possible D gene TRBD2, 5 bases. V shed 5 bases and J shed 4 bases, with 21 bases lying between them. The CDR3 loop spans 16 amino acids.

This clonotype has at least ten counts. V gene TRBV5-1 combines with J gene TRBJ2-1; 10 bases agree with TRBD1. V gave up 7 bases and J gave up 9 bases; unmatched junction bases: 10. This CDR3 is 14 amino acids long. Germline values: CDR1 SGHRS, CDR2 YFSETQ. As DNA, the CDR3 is TGCGCCAGCGGATGGACAGGGGGTTCTGGTGAGCAGTTCTTC. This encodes CASGWTGGSGEQFF.

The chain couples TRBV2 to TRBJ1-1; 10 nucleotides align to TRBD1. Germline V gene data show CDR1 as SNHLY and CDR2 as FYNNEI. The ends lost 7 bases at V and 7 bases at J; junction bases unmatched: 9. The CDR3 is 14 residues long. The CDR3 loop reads CASISDRGLGEAFF. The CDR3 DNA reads TGTGCCAGCATTAGTGACAGGGGGCTAGGTGAAGCTTTCTTT.

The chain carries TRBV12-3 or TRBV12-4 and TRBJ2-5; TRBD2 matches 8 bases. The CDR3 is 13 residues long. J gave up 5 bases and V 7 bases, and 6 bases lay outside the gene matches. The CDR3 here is CASTLRGGETQYF. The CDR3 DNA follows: TGTGCCAGCACCCTACGGGGGGGGGAGACCCAGTACTTC.

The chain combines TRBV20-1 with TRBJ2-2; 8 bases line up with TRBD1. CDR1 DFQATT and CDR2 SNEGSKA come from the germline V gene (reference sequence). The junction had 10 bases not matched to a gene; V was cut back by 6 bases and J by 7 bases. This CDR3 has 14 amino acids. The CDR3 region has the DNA TGCAGTGCGGGCGGACAGGGATGGGGCGGGGAGCTGTTTTTT. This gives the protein CSAGGQGWGGELFF.

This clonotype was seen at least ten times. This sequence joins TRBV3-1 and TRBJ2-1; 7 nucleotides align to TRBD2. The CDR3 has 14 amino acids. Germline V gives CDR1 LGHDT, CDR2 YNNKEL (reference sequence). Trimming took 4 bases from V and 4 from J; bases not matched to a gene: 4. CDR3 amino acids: CASSRGAGYNEQFF. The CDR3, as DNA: TGTGCCAGCAGCCGAGGAGCGGGGTACAATGAGCAGTTCTTC.

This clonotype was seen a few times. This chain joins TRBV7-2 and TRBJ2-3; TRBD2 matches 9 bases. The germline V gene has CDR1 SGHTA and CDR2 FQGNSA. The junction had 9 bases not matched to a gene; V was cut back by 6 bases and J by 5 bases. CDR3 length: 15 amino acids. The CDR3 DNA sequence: TGTGCCAGCAGTCGAGCTAGCGGGGTGGAAGATACGCAGTATTTT. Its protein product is CASSRASGVEDTQYF.

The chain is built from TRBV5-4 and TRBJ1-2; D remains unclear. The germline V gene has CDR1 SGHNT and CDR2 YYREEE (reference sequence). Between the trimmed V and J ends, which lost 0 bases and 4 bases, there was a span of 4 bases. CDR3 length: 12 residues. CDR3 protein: CASSLEAYGYTF. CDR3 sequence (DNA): TGTGCCAGCAGCTTGGAAGCCTATGGCTACACCTTC.

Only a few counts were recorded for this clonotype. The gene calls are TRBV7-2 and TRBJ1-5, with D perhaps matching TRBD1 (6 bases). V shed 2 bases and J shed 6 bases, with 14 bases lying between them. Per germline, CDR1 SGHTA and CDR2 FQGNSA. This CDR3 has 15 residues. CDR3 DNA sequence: TGTGCCAGCAGCTTAACAGGGAACTTCGGTCAGCCCCAGCATTTT. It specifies CASSLTGNFGQPQHF.

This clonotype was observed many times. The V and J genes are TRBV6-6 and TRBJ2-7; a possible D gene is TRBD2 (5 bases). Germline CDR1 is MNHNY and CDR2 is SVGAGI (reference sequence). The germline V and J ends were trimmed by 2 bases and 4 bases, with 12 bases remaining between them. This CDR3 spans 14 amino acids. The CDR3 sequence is CASSYAPGLYEQYV. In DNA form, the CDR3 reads TGTGCCAGCAGTTACGCACCGGGGTTATACGAGCAGTACGTC.

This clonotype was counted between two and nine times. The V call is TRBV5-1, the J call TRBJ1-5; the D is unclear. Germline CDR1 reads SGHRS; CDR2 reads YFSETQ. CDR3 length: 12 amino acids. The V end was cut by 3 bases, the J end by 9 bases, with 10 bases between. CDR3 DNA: TGCGCCAGCAGCTCGGATACAAGGCCCCAGCATTTT. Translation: CASSSDTRPQHF.

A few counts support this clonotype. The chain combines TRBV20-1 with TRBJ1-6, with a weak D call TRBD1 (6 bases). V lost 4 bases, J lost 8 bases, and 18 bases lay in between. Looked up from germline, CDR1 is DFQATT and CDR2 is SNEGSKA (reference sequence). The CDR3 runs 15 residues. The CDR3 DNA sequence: TGCAGTGCTACAAACACAGGGCCCCCACATTCACCCCTCCACTTT. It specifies CSATNTGPPHSPLHF.

The CDR3 DNA reads TGCGCCAGCAGCCAGGAGGGTGGACCCACCGGGACCCAGTACTTC. It encodes CASSQEGGPTGTQYF. The chain combines TRBV4-3 with TRBJ2-5, with D possibly matching TRBD2 (6 bases). The CDR3 totals 15 residues. V was trimmed by 3 bases and J by 7 bases, leaving 18 bases between them. Germline assignment: CDR1 LGHNA and CDR2 YSLEER.

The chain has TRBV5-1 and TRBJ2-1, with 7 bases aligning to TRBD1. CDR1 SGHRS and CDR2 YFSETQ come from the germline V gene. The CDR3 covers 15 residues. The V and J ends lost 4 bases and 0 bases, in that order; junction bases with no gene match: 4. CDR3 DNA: TGCGCCAGCAGCGGGACAGTCAGCTCCTACAATGAGCAGTTCTTC. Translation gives CASSGTVSSYNEQFF.

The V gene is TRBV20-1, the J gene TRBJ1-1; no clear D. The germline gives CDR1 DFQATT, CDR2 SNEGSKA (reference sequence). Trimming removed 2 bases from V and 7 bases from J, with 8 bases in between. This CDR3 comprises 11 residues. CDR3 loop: CSARIQSEAFF. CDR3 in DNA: TGCAGTGCTAGAATTCAGAGTGAAGCTTTCTTT.

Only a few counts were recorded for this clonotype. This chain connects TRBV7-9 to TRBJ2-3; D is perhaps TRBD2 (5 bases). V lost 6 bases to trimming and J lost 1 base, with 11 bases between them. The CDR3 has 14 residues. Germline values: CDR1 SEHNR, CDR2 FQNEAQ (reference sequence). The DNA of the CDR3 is TGTGCCAGCAGGCCTACTAGTGGCACAGATACGCAGTATTTT. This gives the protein CASRPTSGTDTQYF. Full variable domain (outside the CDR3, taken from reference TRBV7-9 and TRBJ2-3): DTGVSQNPRHKITKRGQNVTFRCDPISEHNRLYWYRQTLGQGPEFLTYFQNEAQLEKSRLLSDRFSAERPKGSFSTLEIQRTEQGDSAMYLCASRPTSGTDTQYFGPGTRLTVL.

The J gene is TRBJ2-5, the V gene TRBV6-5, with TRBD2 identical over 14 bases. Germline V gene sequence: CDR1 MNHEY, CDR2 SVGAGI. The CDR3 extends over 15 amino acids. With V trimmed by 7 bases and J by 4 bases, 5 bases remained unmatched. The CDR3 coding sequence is TGTGCCAGCACCCGACTAGCGGGGGGGCGAGAGACCCAGTACTTC. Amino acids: CASTRLAGGRETQYF.

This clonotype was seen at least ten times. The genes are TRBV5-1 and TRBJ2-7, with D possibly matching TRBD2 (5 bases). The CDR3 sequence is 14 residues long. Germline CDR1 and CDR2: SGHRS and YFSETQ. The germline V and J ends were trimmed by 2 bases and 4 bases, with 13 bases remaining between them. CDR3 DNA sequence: TGCGCCAGCAGCTTATCGGGAATTCAATACGAGCAGTACTTC. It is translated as CASSLSGIQYEQYF. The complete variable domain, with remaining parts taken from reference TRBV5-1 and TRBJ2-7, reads KAGVTQTPRYLIKTRGQQVTLSCSPISGHRSVSWYQQTPGQGLQFLFEYFSETQRNKGNFPGRFSGRQFSNSRSEMNVSTLELGDSALYLCASSLSGIQYEQYFGPGTRLTVT.

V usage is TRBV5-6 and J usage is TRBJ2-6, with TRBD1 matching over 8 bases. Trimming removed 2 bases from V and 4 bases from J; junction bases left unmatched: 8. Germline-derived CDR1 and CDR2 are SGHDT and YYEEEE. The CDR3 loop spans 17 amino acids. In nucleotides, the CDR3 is TGTGCCAGCAGCTTTTGGACAGGGTCTGCCGGGGCCAACGTCCTGACTTTC. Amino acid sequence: CASSFWTGSAGANVLTF.

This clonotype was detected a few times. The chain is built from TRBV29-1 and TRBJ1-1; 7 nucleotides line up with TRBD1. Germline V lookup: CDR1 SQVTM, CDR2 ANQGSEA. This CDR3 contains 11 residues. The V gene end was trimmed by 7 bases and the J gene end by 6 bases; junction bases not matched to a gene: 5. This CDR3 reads CSAAQGAEAFF. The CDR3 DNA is TGCAGCGCCGCCCAGGGGGCTGAAGCTTTCTTT.

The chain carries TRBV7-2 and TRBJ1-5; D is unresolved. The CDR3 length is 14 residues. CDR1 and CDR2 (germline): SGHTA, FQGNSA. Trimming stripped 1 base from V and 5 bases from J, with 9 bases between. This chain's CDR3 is CASSLGVGDQPQHF. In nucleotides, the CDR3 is TGTGCCAGCAGCTTAGGCGTTGGGGATCAGCCCCAGCATTTT. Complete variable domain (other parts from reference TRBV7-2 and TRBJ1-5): GAGVSQSPSNKVTEKGKDVELRCDPISGHTALYWYRQSLGQGLEFLIYFQGNSAPDKSGLPSDRFSAERTGGSVSTLTIQRTQQEDSAVYLCASSLGVGDQPQHFGDGTRLSIL.

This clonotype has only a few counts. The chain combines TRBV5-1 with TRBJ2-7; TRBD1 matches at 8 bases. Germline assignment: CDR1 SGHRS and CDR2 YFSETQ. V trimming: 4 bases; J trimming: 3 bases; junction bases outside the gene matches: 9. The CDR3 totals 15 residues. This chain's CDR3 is CASSLDRVNLYEQYF. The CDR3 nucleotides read TGCGCCAGCAGCCTGGACAGGGTAAACCTCTACGAGCAGTACTTC.

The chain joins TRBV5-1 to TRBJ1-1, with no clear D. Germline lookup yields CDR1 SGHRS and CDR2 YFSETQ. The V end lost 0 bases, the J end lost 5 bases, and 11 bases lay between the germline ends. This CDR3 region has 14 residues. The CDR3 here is CASSLVAAGTEAFF. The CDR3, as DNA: TGCGCCAGCAGCTTGGTGGCTGCTGGTACTGAAGCTTTCTTT.

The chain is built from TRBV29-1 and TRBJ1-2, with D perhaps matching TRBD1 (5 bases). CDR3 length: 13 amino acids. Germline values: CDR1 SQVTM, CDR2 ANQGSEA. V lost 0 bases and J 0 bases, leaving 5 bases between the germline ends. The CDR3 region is CSVEEQANYGYTF. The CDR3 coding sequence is TGCAGCGTTGAAGAACAGGCTAACTATGGCTACACCTTC.

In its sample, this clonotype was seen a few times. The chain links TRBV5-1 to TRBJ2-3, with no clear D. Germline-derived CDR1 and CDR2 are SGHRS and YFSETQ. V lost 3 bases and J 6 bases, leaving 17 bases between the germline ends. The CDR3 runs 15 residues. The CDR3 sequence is CASSSGYSSGDTQYF. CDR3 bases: TGCGCCAGCAGCTCGGGCTATTCCAGTGGGGATACGCAGTATTTT.

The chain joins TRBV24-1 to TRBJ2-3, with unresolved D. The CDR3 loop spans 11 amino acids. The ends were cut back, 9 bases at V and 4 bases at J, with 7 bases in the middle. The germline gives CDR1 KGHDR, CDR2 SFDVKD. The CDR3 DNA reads TGTGCCACCCAGCTCTCAGATACGCAGTATTTT. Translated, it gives CATQLSDTQYF.

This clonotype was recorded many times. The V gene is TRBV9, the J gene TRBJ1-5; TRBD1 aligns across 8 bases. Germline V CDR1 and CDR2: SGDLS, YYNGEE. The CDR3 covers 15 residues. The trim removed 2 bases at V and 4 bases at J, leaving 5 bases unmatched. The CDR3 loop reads CASSVGTGQNQPQHF. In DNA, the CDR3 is TGTGCCAGCAGCGTCGGGACAGGTCAAAATCAGCCCCAGCATTTT.